The sequence of this T cell receptor beta chain was determined in a study of cytomegalovirus exposure and HLA in healthy donors (dated by TCRdb to about 2017). Looking at the study overall: An earlier analysis of 587 of the donors reported approximately 280 Gb of sequence data and 90 million to 120 million unique TCR beta sequences obtained from about 180 million T cells. About 320 gigabases of sequencing data and 70 million to 85 million unique TCR sequences were included in an early release covering roughly 700 HLA-typed donors. Among the roughly 400 genotyped donors, around 81% belonged to the genetic ancestry cluster associated with self-reported Caucasian donors. The study aimed to test whether signatures of past pathogen exposure could be identified by cataloging public T cell receptors. The T cell repertoires of some 670 subjects were profiled by immunosequencing and related to cytomegalovirus serostatus. A separate validation cohort of about 110 different subjects was used in addition to the 666-subject first cohort. High-throughput TCR immunosequencing, statistical association of individual TCRs with disease status, and machine learning were combined to predict cytomegalovirus infection status. A later analysis re-examined previously published TCR beta repertoires from just over 650 donors and added high-resolution HLA genotyping to investigate patterns of TCR occurrence. Rather than drawing on any new phenotypic data, the later analysis identified candidate immune exposures from TCR beta sequences and the way those sequences occurred across donors. An earlier analysis of around 580 of the donors used high-throughput TCR beta sequencing to judge whether each TCR beta V gene segment behaved as functional or pseudogenic. Alongside the repertoire data, information on donor age, sex, ethnicity and CMV serostatus was compiled. In a later genetic analysis, genome-wide SNP genotypes for about three fifths of the roughly 670 donors were used, and that subset was treated as a discovery cohort. All discovery cohort repertoires had been generated using a single sequencing platform. HLA typing included class I and class II loci at four-digit resolution. The number of typed donors differed by locus: about 629-630 for A, B, C, DRB1 and DQB1; 500 to 550 for DQA1; around 580 for DPA1; and 400 to 480 for DPB1. Five DR-DQ haplotypes were treated as single units for association and clustering because of strong linkage in the cohort. On average, 235,054 unique TCR beta nucleotide sequences were sequenced per donor among 350 to 400 genotyped donors of the cohort, with 15% to 20% of those sequences being non-productive.

Concerning this clone: This receptor's antigen is unknown. The sample holds no much larger clone one base away, and base qualities are not on file.

Based on the germline V gene (reference sequence), the CDR1 and CDR2 sequences are LNHDA and SQIVND. Taken from cysteine to phenylalanine, the CDR3 has 16 residues. The entry retains the CDR3 DNA only, 48 bases that are in frame from base 1. V and J are truncated by 3 bases and 2 bases respectively, leaving an intervening sequence of 16 bases. Overall results and qualifications from the work: In a later genetic analysis, fewer N-insertions in productive TCRs were reported among donors in an Asian-associated ancestry cluster than the approximately 670-donor mean. A cluster of highly shared sequence variants was judged likely to represent a technical artifact of the sequencing pipeline. According to the authors, the approach could potentially be generalized to other disease states and immunological phenotypes. The classifier was reported to diagnose cytomegalovirus status with high specificity and sensitivity in both the original cohort and the validation cohort. In an earlier analysis of around 600 of the donors, most TCR beta V segments were observed in productive rearrangements about 87% or about 30% of the time, broadly matching IMGT annotations. A later analysis found that most CMV-associated TCR beta chains appeared HLA-restricted, with HLA associations seemingly driven largely by CMV exposure. The cohort was sequenced for TCR beta chains only, and without alpha or paired-chain data the features that could be detected were limited. Some IMGT-functional V segments, including TRBV6-2 and TRBV6-3, could not be distinguished by the 87-base-pair reads and were therefore excluded. Presence/absence analyses assumed roughly uniform sequencing depth across donors, an assumption that may not hold. HLA typing was unavailable for some donors at each locus, so association tests used only the typed subset. V-gene and J-gene trimming of TCR beta chains was associated with a missense DCLRE1C variant in a later genetic analysis, and the association was replicated in an independent cohort. Compared with equally common non-associated chains, HLA-associated TCR beta chains in a later analysis were more clonally expanded and had lower generation probabilities. Correlated functional status among segregating V segments might be attributable to linkage disequilibrium, but an unknown experimental factor could not be ruled out. In vitro tests confirmed that a few of the cytomegalovirus-associated TCR beta chains recognize cytomegalovirus antigens. A later analysis reported that several top co-occurrence clusters appeared linked to parvovirus B19, influenza, CMV and Epstein-Barr virus. The study listed 150 to 200 TCR beta chains as associated with cytomegalovirus. Seventeen rarely observed V segments, including chromosome 9 orphons, were excluded from the earlier analysis of just under 600 of the donors because counts were too low. A later analysis found that TCR association rates varied across HLA loci, with DRB1 alleles showing the most associated TCRs and HLA-C alleles the fewest. Most TCR sequences were seen in very few donors, while some public TCRs were found in many individuals. A further reported finding was that TCR beta sequences accurately predicted the HLA-A and HLA-B alleles for most subjects in the first cohort. For the cohort, immune exposure information was limited to CMV serostatus. Assigning TCR associations to individual alleles was difficult when HLA alleles, especially DR and DQ, strongly co-occurred. Specific HLA alleles were associated with 15,000 to 20,000 TCR beta sequences at a false discovery rate of 0.05 in a later analysis.

The cohort was made up of under 800 healthy bone marrow donors. At the time of sampling, all cohort members were nominally healthy, though unrecorded immune exposures were likely present. The donor tested CMV seropositive and was one of the 289 seropositive cohort members. A peripheral blood sample was provided by each donor, and peripheral blood mononuclear cells were used for TCR beta sequencing. The Qiagen DNeasy Blood Extraction Kit was used to extract genomic DNA from the blood cell samples. Receptor amplification or capture employed the immunoSEQ multiplex PCR assay. A mixture of 60 forward primers for TCR Vbeta segments and 13 reverse primers for TCR Jbeta segments was used in the multiplex PCR. The CDR3 region of rearranged TCR beta genes was amplified from genomic DNA by a multiplex PCR assay. The Illumina HiSeq System was used to sequence the amplified TCR beta libraries as 87-base-pair reads. Per the authors' processing: A later analysis counted tens of millions of unique TCR beta chains across the 550 to 800 repertoires, and some 11 million of these chains were shared by at least two donors. To remove PCR and sequencing errors, raw reads were error-corrected and collapsed into unique sequences using a nearest-neighbor algorithm that merged closely related sequences. V, D and J gene segments were assigned by aligning CDR3 sequences to IMGT reference sequences. For a sequence to be retained, a match of at least six nucleotides to both a V gene segment and a J gene segment was required. Rearrangements were called productive when the CDR3 lacked stop codons and stayed in frame with V and J; all others were non-productive. Following IMGT convention, CDR3 was defined as the stretch from the second conserved V-encoded cysteine up to the conserved J-encoded phenylalanine. The earlier analysis of a few hundred of the donors excluded any sequence lacking an unambiguous match to a single V gene segment. An earlier analysis of roughly 590 of the donors called V segments functional above 56.7% productive rearrangements and segregating when the between-donor standard deviation exceeded 5%. A statistical classification framework was built for diagnosing cytomegalovirus status from the catalog of TCR beta chain sequences. V and J gene assignment, in a later analysis, came from comparing TCR nucleotide sequences with IMGT/GENE-DB human TR gene sequences. In a later analysis, CDR3 sequences and most-parsimonious VDJ recombination scenarios were assigned using the TCRdist pipeline. A later analysis defined each TCR beta chain by its CDR3 amino acid sequence plus V-gene family, and excluded reads lacking a unique V-gene family. In a later analysis, approximately 640 highly shared, low-generation-probability nucleotide sequences were removed to address suspected cross-contamination and a sequencing artifact. For each public chain, a later analysis derived a clonal expansion index from normalized ranks of inferred template counts within each repertoire. A later analysis computed generation probabilities with a VDJ recombination model fitted to out-of-frame rearrangements, and checked the results against IGoR. A later analysis scored TCR-TCR, TCR-HLA and TCR-CMV co-occurrence with hypergeometric tests, applying a repertoire-size bias correction to TCR pairs. A later analysis estimated false discovery rates by permuting HLA or CMV assignments 20 times. In a later analysis, co-occurring TCRs were grouped using DBSCAN, with TCRdist sequence similarity added in when clustering inside HLA-allele-positive subsets. For co-occurrence clustering, repertoires with fewer than 30,000 or more than 120,000 public chains were excluded, along with roughly five repertoires with anomalous nucleotide sharing. TCRdb provides this immuneACCESS table in a form limited to in-frame rearrangements. Some clones are lacking; in checked studies, under half of them reflect an unresolved V gene, and why the rest are absent is not known. V, J and clone size derive from that table, while D and trimming were established from the DNA sequence. For this sample there are about 120,000 clones; roughly 80% appear just once. The top ten clones comprise 30% of the sample.

The sequence joins TRBV19 to TRBJ1-1, with TRBD1 perhaps the D gene, on 6 matching bases. Sequencing input: PBMCs. The sequence derives from a man aged 55 to 69 in good health and CMV-seropositive. The CDR3 region reads CASSIGGARVNTEAFF. The nucleotides read TGTGCCAGTAGTATCGGGGGGGCGCGGGTAAACACTGAAGCTTTCTTT.